This T cell receptor beta chain emerged from a study of CD8 T cells in ankylosing spondylitis (dated by TCRdb to about 2017). Looking at the study overall: To find TCR variants linked to disease, the study profiled T cell receptor beta repertoires in ankylosing spondylitis patients and healthy donors. The full study cohort comprised 25 or so ankylosing spondylitis patients and some 110 healthy donors. Peripheral blood was sampled, and synovial fluid was additionally collected from ankylosing spondylitis patients.

Between the V and J ends, shortened by 5 bases and 7 bases respectively, the junction contains 11 bases. Spanning cysteine to phenylalanine, the CDR3 consists of 13 amino acids. Only the CDR3 part of the read is kept: 39 bases, read in frame from the first base. CDR1 and CDR2 (SGHTA, FQGTGA) derive from the germline V gene. Study-wide conclusions, independent of this receptor: The disease-linked clones were reported to be significantly enriched in matched synovial fluid samples from ankylosing spondylitis patients. Blood from ankylosing spondylitis patients appeared to be characterized by a TCR beta motif composed of about 8 highly homologous amino acid variants. Some motif variants were previously reported in synovial fluid and blood of reactive arthritis patients, suggesting common disease-initiation mechanisms. A CD8+ phenotype was shown by the disease-linked clones, which were found at relatively low frequencies in peripheral blood.

The sequencing machine was an Illumina HiSeq 2500. Quantitative 5'-RACE with molecular barcodes was the method used to prepare the TCR beta libraries. As for the original processing: A new computational method, built on a probabilistic model of VDJ rearrangement, was used to identify disease-linked TCR variants. TCRdb reran the public reads through fastp at Q25 and MiXCR, keeping productive beta chains. Every entry covers one CDR3 protein and lists the most common genes and DNA from its rows. The V and J calls and clone size come from TCRdb's table, not from the authors' own analysis. In this sample the table shows about 800,000 distinct CDR3 sequences, 10% to 15% of which occur a single time. The leading ten clones occupy under 0.6% of the sample. In regard to this clonotype: The antigen it recognizes is unknown. There are no base qualities to consult, and no much larger clone falls within one base.

Sequencing input: blood, either unsorted or a sorted T cell fraction (not recorded which). The sequence came from a male donor with ankylosing spondylitis. The rearrangement joined TRBV7-3 to TRBJ1-4, with a weak D call of TRBD1 (6 bases match). The DNA sequence reads TGTGCCAGCAGCCCGCAGACAGGTGAAAAACTGTTTTTT. This translates into CASSPQTGEKLFF.